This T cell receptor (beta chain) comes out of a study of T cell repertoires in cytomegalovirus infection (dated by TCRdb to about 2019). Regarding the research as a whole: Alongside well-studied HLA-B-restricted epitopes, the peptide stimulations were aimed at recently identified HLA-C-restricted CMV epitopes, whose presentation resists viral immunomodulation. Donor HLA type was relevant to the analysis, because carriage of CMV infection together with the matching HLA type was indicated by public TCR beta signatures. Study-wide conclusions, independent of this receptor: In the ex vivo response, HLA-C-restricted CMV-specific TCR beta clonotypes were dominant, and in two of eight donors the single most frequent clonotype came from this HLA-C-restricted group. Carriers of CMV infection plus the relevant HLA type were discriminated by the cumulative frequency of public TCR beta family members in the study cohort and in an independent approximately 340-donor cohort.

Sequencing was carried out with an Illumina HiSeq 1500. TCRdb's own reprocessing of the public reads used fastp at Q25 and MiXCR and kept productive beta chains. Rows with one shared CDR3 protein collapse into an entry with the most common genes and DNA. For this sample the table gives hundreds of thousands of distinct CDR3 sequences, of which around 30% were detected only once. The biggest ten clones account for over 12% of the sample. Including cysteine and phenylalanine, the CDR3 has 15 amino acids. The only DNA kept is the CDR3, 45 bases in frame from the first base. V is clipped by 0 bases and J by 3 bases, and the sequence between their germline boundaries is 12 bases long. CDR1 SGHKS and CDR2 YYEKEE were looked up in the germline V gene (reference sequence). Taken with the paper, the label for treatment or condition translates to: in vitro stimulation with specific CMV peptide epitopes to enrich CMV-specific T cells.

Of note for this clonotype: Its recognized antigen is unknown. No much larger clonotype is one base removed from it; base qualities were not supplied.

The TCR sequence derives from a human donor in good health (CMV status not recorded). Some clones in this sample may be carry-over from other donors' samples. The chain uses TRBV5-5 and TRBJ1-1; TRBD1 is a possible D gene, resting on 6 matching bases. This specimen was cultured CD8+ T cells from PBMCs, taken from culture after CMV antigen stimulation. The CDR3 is CASSLGITGYTEAFF. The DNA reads TGTGCCAGCAGCTTGGGGATAACAGGGTACACTGAAGCTTTCTTT. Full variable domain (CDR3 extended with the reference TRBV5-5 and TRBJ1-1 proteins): DAGVTQSPTHLIKTRGQQVTLRCSPISGHKSVSWYQQVLGQGPQFIFQYYEKEERGRGNFPDRFSARQFPNYSSELNVNALLLGDSALYLCASSLGITGYTEAFFGQGTRLTVV.